This TCR beta chain was found in a study of identifying expanded T cells in peripheral blood. Of note for this clone: What it recognizes is unknown.

During the collection period, no donor immune events like infections were recorded. Germline V lookup: CDR1 SNHLY, CDR2 FYNNEI. The CDR3 is 14 amino acids. The germline V and J ends were trimmed by 3 bases and 5 bases, with 13 bases remaining between them. TCRdb's table, derived via immunoSEQ multiplex PCR, lists solely in-frame clones and lacks some. This sample carries approximately 85,000 clones, almost 85% of them seen once, and the ten largest clones take 15% to 20%. Overall study results and limits: Approximately 1.2 clones differed between technical replicates, versus about 15 and 19 over time. Across healthy donors, higher total template counts meant significantly greater roughly 2-week count variance.

The receptor was derived from a person aged 18 to 75 in good health. The V gene is TRBV2, the J gene TRBJ1-2; tentative D call: TRBD1 (6 bases). The sample taken for sequencing was blood. The CDR3 sequence: CASSENRVGYGYTF. In DNA, the CDR3 is TGTGCCAGCAGTGAGAACAGGGTGGGGTATGGCTACACCTTC. The entire variable domain, with the rest obtained from reference TRBV2 and TRBJ1-2, is as follows: EPEVTQTPSHQVTQMGQEVILRCVPISNHLYFYWYRQILGQKVEFLVSFYNNEISEKSEIFDDQFSVERPDGSNFTLKIRSTKLEDSAMYFCASSENRVGYGYTFGSGTRLTVV.